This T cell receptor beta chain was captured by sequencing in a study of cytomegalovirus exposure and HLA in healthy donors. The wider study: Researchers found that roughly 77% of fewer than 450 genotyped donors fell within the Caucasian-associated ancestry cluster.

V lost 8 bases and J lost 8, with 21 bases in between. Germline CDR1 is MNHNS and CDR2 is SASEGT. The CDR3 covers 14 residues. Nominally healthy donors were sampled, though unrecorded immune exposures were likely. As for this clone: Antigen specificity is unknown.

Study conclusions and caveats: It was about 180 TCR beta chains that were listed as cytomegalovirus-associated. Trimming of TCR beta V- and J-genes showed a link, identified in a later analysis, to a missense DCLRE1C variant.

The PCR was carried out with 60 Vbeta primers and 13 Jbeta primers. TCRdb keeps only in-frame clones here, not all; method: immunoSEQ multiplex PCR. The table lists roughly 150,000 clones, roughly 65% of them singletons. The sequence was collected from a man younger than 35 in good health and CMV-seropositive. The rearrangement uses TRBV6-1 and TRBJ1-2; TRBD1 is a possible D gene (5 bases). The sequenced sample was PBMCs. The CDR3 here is CASWRAQGEGGYTF. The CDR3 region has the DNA TGTGCCAGCTGGAGGGCCCAAGGGGAGGGAGGCTACACCTTC.